This TCR beta chain was captured by sequencing in a study of blood T cell repertoires in COVID-19. Study-wide context: COVID-19 samples from acute and convalescent phases originated in the United States, Italy and Spain. T cells, B-cell-depleted T cells, or PBMCs provided the cDNA or gDNA that served as material.

As originally analysed: Reference gene primer amplification gave nucleated cell count estimates. Generated by immunoSEQ multiplex PCR, the TCRdb table keeps only in-frame clones and is missing some. V, J and clone size derive from that table, while D and trimming were established from the DNA sequence. The sample holds 140,000 or so clones; approximately 85% are singletons and the top ten take about 3.2%. CDR3 size: 15 residues. Germline-derived CDR1 and CDR2 are MDHEN and SYDVKM. V lost 4 bases, J lost 6 bases, and 4 bases stayed unmatched. This TCR was recovered from a man aged 50 or older with acute or convalescent COVID-19. The chain has TRBV28 and TRBJ2-7; 15 bases align to TRBD2. The source material was peripheral blood. The CDR3 DNA sequence: TGTGCCAGCAGTTCACTGGGACTAGCGGGAGGCGAGCAGTACTTC. Its translation: CASSSLGLAGGEQYF.